These T cell receptor beta chains were read from a single sample in a study of CD8+ T cells in alopecia areata. Sequencing used immunoSEQ multiplex PCR; TCRdb keeps in-frame clones, though not all of them. The table shows over 60,000 clones, with more than 45% occurring only once. The specimen was CD8+ T cells sorted from blood, collected around week 36, from a patient treated with tofacitinib. These receptors were obtained from a human donor with alopecia areata. CDR3s include the opening cysteine and the closing phenylalanine or tryptophan. Fields, in order: J gene, clone size, D gene, V gene, CDR3 DNA, CDR3 protein. The D gene is left open where the match is weak. Not all rows give a size; the values are once, few, many and, for expanded clones, a class.

TRBJ1-1 - - TRBV29-1 TGCAGCGTTGGAGAAGGACAAGGCACTGAAGCTTTCTTT CSVGEGQGTEAFF
TRBJ2-7 few - TRBV7-9 TGTGCCAGCAGCTTAGGACACCTCGCAGCCTACGAGCAGTACTTC CASSLGHLAAYEQYF
TRBJ2-7 - TRBD2 TRBV6-5 TGTGCCAGCAGACAAGAGCGGGAGGGGAATGAGCAGTACTTC CASRQEREGNEQYF
TRBJ1-5 few - TRBV4-1 TGCGCCAGCAGCCAAGGTACAGGTCCCCGGCCCCAGCATTTT CASSQGTGPRPQHF
TRBJ2-2 - - TRBV29-1 TGCAGCGTTGATTGGGCTAACACCGGGGAGCTGTTTTTT CSVDWANTGELFF
TRBJ2-7 few TRBD1 TRBV25-1 TGTGCCAGCAGTGTTGGGACAGGAGCCTACGAGCAGTACTTC CASSVGTGAYEQYF
TRBJ2-7 few - TRBV29-1 TGCAGCGTTGACCTCGGCGGCTCCTACGAGCAGTACTTC CSVDLGGSYEQYF
TRBJ2-3 - - TRBV2 TGTGCGGCCGCCAACGCAGATACGCAGTATTTT CAAANADTQYF
TRBJ1-1 once - TRBV5-6 TGTGCCAGCAGCTTGGGTAATTCGGGTCACACTGAAGCTTTCTTT CASSLGNSGHTEAFF
TRBJ2-1 few TRBD2 TRBV7-9 TGTGCCAGCAGCCCTGGACTAGCGGGACACAATGAGCAGTTCTTC CASSPGLAGHNEQFF
TRBJ1-1 few - TRBV29-1 TGCAGCGTTGGGATCCGACGATCGGGCACTGAAGCTTTCTTT CSVGIRRSGTEAFF
TRBJ2-7 - TRBD1 TRBV4-1 TGCGCCAGCAGCCAACCCGACAGGGGGAACTACGAGCAGTACTTC CASSQPDRGNYEQYF
TRBJ2-1 - - TRBV7-8 TGTGCCAGCAGCGTGGGGGGGACAGGCGGCCTCTTC CASSVGGTGGLF
TRBJ2-7 few TRBD1 TRBV25-1 TGTGCCAGCAGTTTGGGACAGGGGGCCTACGAGCAGTACTTC CASSLGQGAYEQYF
TRBJ2-1 few TRBD1 TRBV29-1 TGCAGCGGTAAGGGGGCTTTCGTCTATGAGCAGTTCTTC CSGKGAFVYEQFF
TRBJ1-2 - - TRBV11-2 TGTGCCAGCAGCCTGGGGGGGTTGGATGGCTACACCTTC CASSLGGLDGYTF
TRBJ1-1 - TRBD1 TRBV30 TGTGCCTTCGACCCGAACAGGGGAACGAACACTGAAGCTTTCTTT CAFDPNRGTNTEAFF
TRBJ2-2 - - TRBV11-2 TGTGCCAGCAGCGATGGGACATCTCCCCCCGGGGAGCTGTTTTTT CASSDGTSPPGELFF
TRBJ1-2 - - TRBV28 TGTGCCAGCAGCCCCCGGCCTGAGAATGGCTACACCTTC CASSPRPENGYTF
TRBJ2-1 - - TRBV5-1 TGCGCCAGCAGCCCACGGGACTCAAGCTCCTACAATGAGCAGTTCTTC CASSPRDSSSYNEQFF
TRBJ1-2 - - TRBV7-9 TGTGCCAGCAGCTTTGGGGGGCGCTCCTATGGCTACACCTTC CASSFGGRSYGYTF
TRBJ2-5 - TRBD1 TRBV25-1 TGTGCCAGCAGCCAAGGGGACAGTGAAGAGACCCAGTACTTC CASSQGDSEETQYF
TRBJ2-5 - - TRBV4-1 TGCGCCAGCAGCCAAAGGAGACTGCAAGAGACCCAGTACTTC CASSQRRLQETQYF